The 26 T cell receptor beta chains below all came from one sample that was sequenced in a study of T-cell memory formation after mild COVID-19. TCRdb ran MiXCR on the 5' RACE reads and lists one entry per CDR3 protein. Of over 150,000 distinct CDR3 sequences in the sample, 18% were seen once. The specimen was PBMCs or a T cell subset sorted from them (not recorded which). All receptors come from a man younger than 30 who had mild COVID-19 (a few samples of this study predate the infection). Cell type and time point are not known.

The chain employs TRBV18 and TRBJ2-3, with D perhaps matching TRBD1 (5 bases). V lost 0 bases and J 0 bases, leaving 10 bases between the germline ends. The CDR3 is 16 residues long. Germline CDR1 is KGHSH and CDR2 is LQKENI. The CDR3, as DNA: TGTGCCAGCTCACCACCGTCAGGGTCTAGCACAGATACGCAGTATTTT. Residues: CASSPPSGSSTDTQYF.

This clonotype was picked up a small number of times. This sequence joins TRBV5-1 and TRBJ2-5, with 7 nucleotides matching TRBD1. J lost 1 base, V lost 3 bases, and 0 bases had no gene match. Germline CDR1 and CDR2: SGHRS and YFSETQ. The CDR3 totals 13 residues. CDR3 region: CASSSGGQETQYF. CDR3 sequence (DNA): TGCGCCAGCAGCTCAGGGGGCCAAGAGACCCAGTACTTC.

This clonotype was picked up a small number of times. The chain is built from TRBV20-1 and TRBJ2-1; D gene unclear. The germline gives CDR1 DFQATT, CDR2 SNEGSKA (reference sequence). The CDR3 has 12 amino acids. The V end was cut by 0 bases, the J end by 8 bases, with 8 bases between. CDR3 bases: TGCAGTGCTAGAGATGGTGGGGATGAGCAGTTCTTC. Its protein is CSARDGGDEQFF.

This chain connects TRBV25-1 to TRBJ1-6, with 9 bases identical to TRBD1. The CDR3 extends over 15 amino acids. Germline CDR1 reads MGHDK; CDR2 reads SYGVNS. V was pared by 3 bases and J by 8 bases, with 5 bases of the junction left unmatched. CDR3 in DNA: TGTGCCAGCAGTGAGATGACAGGGGGATATTCACCCCTCCACTTT. This codes for CASSEMTGGYSPLHF.

This clonotype was counted only a few times. The chain is built from TRBV15 and TRBJ1-2, with D hard to call. V lost 0 bases, J lost 5 bases, and 7 bases lay in between. The CDR3 contains 13 residues. Germline V gene data show CDR1 as LNHNV and CDR2 as YYDKDF (reference sequence). The CDR3 DNA follows: TGTGCCACCAGCAGAGATCCTGGGTATGGCTACACCTTC. Its translation is CATSRDPGYGYTF.

The J gene is TRBJ2-5, the V gene TRBV5-1; 7 nucleotides match TRBD1. The end of the DNA aligns better with TRBJ2-3, so the J call may be wrong. Germline CDR1 and CDR2: SGHRS and YFSETQ. This CDR3 is built from 13 residues. CDR3 nucleotides: TGCGCCAGCAGCTTTGGCCAGGGGGAGACGCAGTATTTT. It yields the protein CASSFGQGETQYF.

This sequence joins TRBV12-3 or TRBV12-4 and TRBJ1-1; 7 bases map to TRBD1. J gave up 5 bases and V 7 bases, and 7 bases lay outside the gene matches. This CDR3 has 13 amino acids. CDR3 bases: TGTGCCAGCACCCGGGACAGCGGAACTGAAGCTTTCTTT. Encoded protein: CASTRDSGTEAFF.

Only a few counts were recorded for this clonotype. The chain combines TRBV24-1 with TRBJ1-5; D remains ambiguous. Germline V CDR1 and CDR2: KGHDR, SFDVKD. The CDR3 is 15 residues long. The V end lost 5 bases, the J end lost 2 bases, and 12 bases lay between the germline ends. The DNA for the CDR3 is TGTGCCACCAGTGCTAAGAGGGTGTGCAATCAGCCCCAGCATTTT. Translated: CATSAKRVCNQPQHF.

The rearrangement links TRBV28 to TRBJ2-7; D is ambiguous. V was shortened by 3 bases and J by 6 bases, with 15 bases between the two germline ends. The germline gives CDR1 MDHEN, CDR2 SYDVKM. The CDR3 spans 14 residues. In DNA, the CDR3 is TGTGCCAGCAGTTTGCCTGACTTGAGTGCCGAGCAGTACGTC. This sequence encodes CASSLPDLSAEQYV.

V and J are TRBV6-5 and TRBJ2-5; D call uncertain. This CDR3 contains 16 residues. V lost 2 bases to trimming and J lost 5 bases, with 18 bases between them. From germline, CDR1 is MNHEY and CDR2 SVGAGI. The CDR3: CASSYLSTTQHETQYF. CDR3 DNA sequence: TGTGCCAGCAGTTACCTTTCGACAACACAGCACGAGACCCAGTACTTC.

The chain recombines TRBV7-8 with TRBJ1-5; 8 bases match TRBD1. The J segment lost 0 bases and the V segment lost 5 bases, leaving 6 bases of the junction unmatched. This CDR3 comprises 16 residues. Germline V lookup: CDR1 SGHVS, CDR2 FQNEAQ. The DNA of the CDR3 is TGTGCCAGCAGCGAATTTGGACAGGGTAGCAATCAGCCCCAGCATTTT. It specifies CASSEFGQGSNQPQHF.

This clonotype has at least ten counts. The gene calls are TRBV24-1 and TRBJ1-1; D is perhaps TRBD1 (5 bases). The CDR3 spans 13 residues. The V gene's germline CDR1 is KGHDR and CDR2 SFDVKD. Between the trimmed V and J ends, which lost 5 bases and 3 bases, there was a span of 9 bases. The CDR3 coding sequence is TGTGCCACCAGTGGTGGCAGGGACACTGAAGCTTTCTTT. Encoded protein: CATSGGRDTEAFF.

The chain links TRBV7-6 to TRBJ1-1; D not certain. Germline V lookup: CDR1 SGHVS, CDR2 FNYEAQ. The CDR3 length is 14 residues. V shed 3 bases and J shed 1 base, with 9 bases lying between them. The chain's CDR3 is CASSFSGENTEAFF. The DNA of the CDR3 is TGTGCCAGCAGCTTTTCTGGGGAGAACACTGAAGCTTTCTTT.

This clonotype was picked up a small number of times. This chain connects TRBV7-9 to TRBJ2-7; D not certain. The V gene's germline CDR1 is SEHNR and CDR2 FQNEAQ (reference sequence). Deletions cut 1 base from V and 10 bases from J, with 11 bases between. The CDR3 extends over 12 amino acids. CDR3 region: CASSLDVNPQYF. In DNA, the CDR3 is TGTGCCAGCAGCTTAGATGTGAACCCCCAGTACTTC.

This clonotype was counted only a few times. The CDR3 DNA is TGTGCCAGCCAGACTAGCGGGGGCCACAATGAGCAGTTCTTC. As protein: CASQTSGGHNEQFF. The chain has TRBV7-3 and TRBJ2-1, with 12 bases matching TRBD2. The V gene end was trimmed by 8 bases and the J gene end by 5 bases; junction bases not matched to a gene: 4. Looked up from germline, CDR1 is SGHTA and CDR2 is FQGTGA. This CDR3 has 14 residues.

This clonotype was observed a handful of times. The gene calls are TRBV5-6 and TRBJ1-2; D remains ambiguous. The CDR3 totals 16 residues. The V end was cut by 0 bases, the J end by 1 base, with 13 bases between. Germline CDR1 SGHDT, CDR2 YYEEEE. In DNA, the CDR3 is TGTGCCAGCAGCTTGGTAACGGGTCTTTTTAACTATGGCTACACCTTC. Amino acids: CASSLVTGLFNYGYTF.

This clonotype was picked up a small number of times. The rearrangement uses TRBV15 and TRBJ2-2; the match to TRBD1 covers 10 bases. Trimming took 6 bases from V and 7 from J; bases not matched to a gene: 8. The CDR3 sequence is 15 residues long. Germline V gene lookup returns CDR1 LNHNV and CDR2 YYDKDF (reference sequence). The CDR3 loop is CATRTDRGRSGELFF. The DNA for the CDR3 is TGTGCCACCAGAACCGACAGGGGGCGGAGCGGGGAGCTGTTTTTT. The full variable domain, with the rest looked up from reference TRBV15 and TRBJ2-2, is DAMVIQNPRYQVTQFGKPVTLSCSQTLNHNVMYWYQQKSSQAPKLLFHYYDKDFNNEADTPDNFQSRRPNTSFCFLDIRSPGLGDTAMYLCATRTDRGRSGELFFGEGSRLTVL.

The CDR3 spells CASRQGQNYGYTF. The CDR3, as DNA: TGTGCCAGCAGACAGGGGCAAAACTATGGCTACACCTTC. The genes are TRBV12-3 or TRBV12-4 and TRBJ1-2; 7 positions agree with TRBD1. J lost 2 bases, V lost 6 bases, and 3 bases had no gene match. The CDR3 has 13 residues.

The CDR3 DNA reads as TGTGCCACCAGCAGCTACTCTCCTAGCCAAGGCACAGATACGCAGTATTTT. Translation gives CATSSYSPSQGTDTQYF. The rearrangement joins TRBV15 to TRBJ2-3; a weak D match, TRBD2 (5 bases). With 3 bases removed from V and 1 base from J, the gap between germline ends came to 17 bases. Per the germline V gene, CDR1 is LNHNV and CDR2 is YYDKDF (reference sequence). The CDR3 runs 17 residues.

In this sample, this clonotype turned up many times. The J gene is TRBJ1-6, the V gene TRBV5-1; TRBD1 is a possible D gene (6 bases). The CDR3 has 16 amino acids. Trimming took 4 bases from V and 4 from J, leaving 15 bases between them. Germline V gene data show CDR1 as SGHRS and CDR2 as YFSETQ. The CDR3 spells CASSPGGSEYNSPLHF. CDR3 nucleotide sequence: TGCGCCAGCAGCCCGGGGGGCTCTGAATATAATTCACCCCTCCACTTT.

This clonotype was counted between two and nine times. The rearrangement links TRBV7-3 to TRBJ1-1; no definite D call. V was shortened by 8 bases and J by 6 bases, with 7 bases between the two germline ends. Germline lookup yields CDR1 SGHTA and CDR2 FQGTGA. The CDR3 runs 10 residues. Here the CDR3 reads CASPEAEAFF. The CDR3 region has the DNA TGTGCCAGCCCGGAAGCTGAAGCTTTCTTT.

The rearrangement joins TRBV5-1 to TRBJ1-5; D call uncertain. Trimming shortened V by 1 base and J by 2 bases, and 10 bases separated the two germline ends. The CDR3 is 15 residues long. Germline-derived CDR1 and CDR2 are SGHRS and YFSETQ. CDR3 loop: CASSLTGSGNQPQHF. The CDR3 DNA is TGCGCCAGCAGCTTGACCGGGTCGGGCAATCAGCCCCAGCATTTT.

This clonotype was picked up a small number of times. V is TRBV6-5 and J is TRBJ1-5; no clear D. Germline V gene sequence: CDR1 MNHEY, CDR2 SVGAGI. CDR3 length: 12 residues. The CDR3 region has the DNA TGTGGGGTCGGACTTCTCAATCAGCCCCAGCATTTT. It translates to CGVGLLNQPQHF.

V and J are TRBV2 and TRBJ2-6; unclear D gene. The length of the CDR3 is 18 residues. Germline V gene sequence: CDR1 SNHLY, CDR2 FYNNEI. With 6 bases removed from V and 0 bases from J, the gap between germline ends came to 18 bases. The CDR3 coding sequence is TGTGCCAGCAGCCCCGGGCCACCAAGGGCCTCTGGGGCCAACGTCCTGACTTTC. This translates into CASSPGPPRASGANVLTF.

Only a few counts were recorded for this clonotype. This chain links TRBV28 with TRBJ1-5; 11 bases map to TRBD1. The V and J ends lost 7 bases and 5 bases, in that order; junction bases with no gene match: 4. Per germline, CDR1 MDHEN and CDR2 SYDVKM. The CDR3 totals 14 residues. This CDR3 is CASIWTGGYQPQHF. The CDR3 coding sequence is TGTGCCAGCATCTGGACAGGGGGCTATCAGCCCCAGCATTTT.

In its sample, this clonotype was seen a few times. V usage is TRBV7-2 and J usage is TRBJ2-7; the match to TRBD2 covers 9 bases. Per the germline V gene, CDR1 is SGHTA and CDR2 is FQGNSA. The V gene end was trimmed by 3 bases and the J gene end by 2 bases; junction bases not matched to a gene: 5. The CDR3 covers 15 residues. CDR3 nucleotides: TGTGCCAGCAGCTTGTTCGGCGGGGGGGCCTACGAGCAGTACTTC. Its protein product is CASSLFGGGAYEQYF.